This T cell receptor (beta chain) emerged from a study of shared clonotypes between healthy human individuals. Study-level points and caveats: Estimated richness was generally greater in naive than memory subsets.

Germline loops: CDR1 ENHRY, CDR2 SYGVKD. The CDR3 covers 16 residues. The ends lost 0 bases at V and 2 bases at J; junction bases unmatched: 3. The material for each subset, its genomic DNA, was split evenly across several immunoSEQ plates. TCRdb keeps only in-frame clones here, not all; method: immunoSEQ multiplex PCR. This sample yields under 2,500,000 clones, of which approximately 94% are seen a single time; 0.1% to 0.15% belongs to the top ten. With respect to this clone: The antigen is unknown.

This chain connects TRBV10-3 to TRBJ2-2, with TRBD2 identical over 7 bases. Sequencing was performed on naive CD4+ T cells sorted from blood. Stated subset: CD45RA+ positively selected. The sequence was collected from a man younger than 35 in good health. This chain's CDR3 is CAISESPSGNTGELFF. The CDR3 DNA reads as TGTGCCATCAGTGAGTCGCCTAGCGGAAACACCGGGGAGCTGTTTTTT.